One sample yielded the 8 T cell receptor beta chains listed below, sequenced in a study of blood T cell repertoires in COVID-19. Data came from immunoSEQ multiplex PCR; TCRdb stores just in-frame clones and leaves some out. The data show about 43,000 clones, around 90% seen once. The specimen was peripheral blood. The source of these receptors is a woman at least 80 years old with active COVID-19.

As to this clone: One end of the junction does not line up with germline, which may come from a read error. The chain employs TRBV12-3 or TRBV12-4 and TRBJ2-5; a weak D match, TRBD2 (7 bases). CDR3 length: 12 amino acids. The CDR3 DNA is TGTGCCAGCAGTCCGACCTTGGGGGGGGCGAACTTC. Protein product: CASSPTLGGANF.

The rearrangement links TRBV2 to TRBJ1-2; 7 bases are a match to TRBD1. The germline gives CDR1 SNHLY, CDR2 FYNNEI. This CDR3 comprises 13 residues. J was trimmed by 7 bases and V by 7 bases; bases with no gene match: 9. CDR3 sequence (DNA): TGTGCCAGCAAGACAGGGAAGGAAAGTGGCTACACCTTC. Residues: CASKTGKESGYTF.

The chain employs TRBV18 and TRBJ1-4; tentatively, D is TRBD1 (6 bases). From germline, CDR1 is KGHSH and CDR2 LQKENI. Trimming cost V 5 bases and J 8 bases, with 18 bases left between them. The CDR3 length is 15 residues. CDR3 nucleotides: TGTGCCAGCTCAAGCAACAGGGAAGGAAAAGAAAAACTGTTTTTT. It translates to CASSSNREGKEKLFF.

The chain joins TRBV6-2 or TRBV6-3 to TRBJ1-4, with a possible D match to TRBD1 (6 bases). Germline values: CDR1 MNHEY, CDR2 SVGEGT. The CDR3 runs 15 residues. Trimming shortened V by 4 bases and J by 8 bases, and 17 bases separated the two germline ends. Here the CDR3 reads CASSSHSTGDEKLFF. DNA for the CDR3: TGTGCCAGCAGTTCTCACTCGACAGGAGACGAAAAACTGTTTTTT.

This rearrangement joins TRBV10-3 to TRBJ2-2, with D maybe TRBD2 (5 bases). The germline V gene has CDR1 ENHRY and CDR2 SYGVKD. V was trimmed by 7 bases and J by 4 bases, leaving 10 bases between them. The CDR3 is 13 residues long. CDR3 in amino acids: CAIMRVGTGELFF. The DNA of the CDR3 is TGTGCCATCATGCGGGTGGGCACCGGGGAGCTGTTTTTT.

The chain has TRBV9 and TRBJ1-2; unclear D gene. In germline, CDR1 is SGDLS, CDR2 YYNGEE. This CDR3 contains 13 residues. The V and J ends lost 7 bases and 0 bases respectively, with 10 bases between them. The CDR3 protein is CASGWATNYGYTF. In DNA form, the CDR3 reads TGTGCCAGCGGCTGGGCAACTAACTATGGCTACACCTTC.

The gene calls are TRBV9 and TRBJ2-3; D is undetermined. CDR3 length: 14 residues. CDR1 is SGDLS, CDR2 YYNGEE, per germline. The germline V and J ends were trimmed by 0 bases and 1 base, with 6 bases remaining between them. CDR3 protein: CASSVASRTDTQYF. CDR3 DNA: TGTGCCAGCAGCGTAGCCAGTCGCACAGATACGCAGTATTTT.

In this sample, this clone turned up a few times. The V and J genes are TRBV6-5 and TRBJ2-7, with D unresolved. CDR1 is MNHEY, CDR2 SVGAGI, per germline. The V and J ends lost 2 bases and 2 bases respectively, with 7 bases between them. The CDR3 contains 13 residues. The CDR3 region has the DNA TGTGCCAGCAGTTACGGAGAAACCTACGAGCAGTACTTC. Encoded protein: CASSYGETYEQYF.